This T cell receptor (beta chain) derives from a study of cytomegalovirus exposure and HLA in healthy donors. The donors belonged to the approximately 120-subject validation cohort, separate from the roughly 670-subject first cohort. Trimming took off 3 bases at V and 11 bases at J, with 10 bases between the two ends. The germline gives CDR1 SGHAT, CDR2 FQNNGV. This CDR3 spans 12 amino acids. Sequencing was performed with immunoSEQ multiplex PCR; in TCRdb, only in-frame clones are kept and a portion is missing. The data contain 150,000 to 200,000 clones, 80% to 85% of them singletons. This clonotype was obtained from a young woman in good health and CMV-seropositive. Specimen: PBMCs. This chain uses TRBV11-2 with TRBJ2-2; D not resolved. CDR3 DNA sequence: TGTGCCAGCAGCTTGGTGTCTAGTGAGCTGTTTTTT. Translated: CASSLVSSELFF.